The clone carrying this TCR beta chain was picked up a small number of times. This sample was included in a study of T cell responses to AZD1222 COVID-19 vaccine. Trimming removed 2 bases from V and 6 bases from J; junction bases left unmatched: 11. CDR1 and CDR2 (germline): GTSNPN, SVGIG (reference sequence). The CDR3 is made up of 15 amino acids. Method: immunoSEQ multiplex PCR; TCRdb's copy keeps in-frame clones and lacks some. Among around 200,000 clones listed, roughly 94% were seen once. Specimen: peripheral blood, collected 28 days after the second AZD1222 dose. The receptor comes from an adult who received the AZD1222 COVID-19 vaccine. The gene calls are TRBV30 and TRBJ1-1; 8 bases are a match to TRBD1. Here the CDR3 reads CAWSQYRGSRAEAFF. In DNA, the CDR3 is TGTGCCTGGAGTCAGTACAGGGGGTCGAGGGCTGAAGCTTTCTTT. The full variable domain, rest sourced from reference TRBV30 and TRBJ1-1, is SQTIHQWPATLVQPVGSPLSLECTVEGTSNPNLYWYRQAAGRGLQLLFYSVGIGQISSEVPQNLSASRPQDRQFILSSKKLLLSDSGFYLCAWSQYRGSRAEAFFGQGTRLTVV.